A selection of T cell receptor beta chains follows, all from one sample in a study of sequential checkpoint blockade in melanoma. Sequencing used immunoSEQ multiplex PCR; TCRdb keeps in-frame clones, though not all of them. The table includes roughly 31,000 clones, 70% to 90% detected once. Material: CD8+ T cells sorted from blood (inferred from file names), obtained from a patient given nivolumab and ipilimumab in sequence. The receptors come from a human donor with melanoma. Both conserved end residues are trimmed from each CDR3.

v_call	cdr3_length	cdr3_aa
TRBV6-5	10	ASRLAMGEQY
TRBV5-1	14	ASSLGPGQRPYEQY
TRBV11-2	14	ASSPRTGLAKNIQY
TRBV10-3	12	AISEGTIDSPLH
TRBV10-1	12	ASSEGDRVYEQY
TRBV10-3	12	AIMSGQGVNTIY
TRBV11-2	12	ASSPGGPLGEQY
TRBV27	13	ASTERTGGIGEAF
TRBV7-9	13	ASSLTSGHYNEQF
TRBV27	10	ASSRGGMGAF
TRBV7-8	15	ASSLAMRGPWVETQY
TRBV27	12	ASSFGGAYNEQF
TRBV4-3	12	ASSQGQGFWGYT
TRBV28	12	ASSLRWEMNEQF
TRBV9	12	ASSADRAGETQY
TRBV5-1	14	ASSPIRAIWGTEQY
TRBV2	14	ASRGGRAIGANVLT